The 11 T cell receptor beta chains presented below share a single source sample, sequenced in a study of blood T cell repertoires in COVID-19. TCRdb's table, derived via immunoSEQ multiplex PCR, lists solely in-frame clones and lacks some. Here the sample spans about 380,000 clones, almost 90% being singletons. Sequencing was performed on peripheral blood. All receptors come from a man between 18 and 29 years old with active or convalescent COVID-19.

The chain couples TRBV28 to TRBJ2-2; 10 bases are a match to TRBD2. With 4 bases clipped from V and 0 bases from J, the junction kept 5 bases outside the gene matches. This CDR3 is built from 17 residues. Germline V gene data show CDR1 as MDHEN and CDR2 as SYDVKM. CDR3 loop: CASSSVGTSANTGELFF. The CDR3 DNA follows: TGTGCCAGCAGTTCTGTTGGGACTAGCGCGAACACCGGGGAGCTGTTTTTT. Using reference TRBV28 and TRBJ2-2 for the parts outside the CDR3, the full variable domain is DVKVTQSSRYLVKRTGEKVFLECVQDMDHENMFWYRQDPGLGLRLIYFSYDVKMKEKGDIPEGYSVSREKKERFSLILESASTNQTSMYLCASSSVGTSANTGELFFGEGSRLTVL.

The chain uses TRBV29-1 and TRBJ2-2; a weak D match, TRBD1 (6 bases). This CDR3 is built from 12 residues. Germline V lookup: CDR1 SQVTM, CDR2 ANQGSEA. V lost 6 bases and J lost 6, with 11 bases in between. The CDR3 nucleotides are TGCAGCGTCGATACAGGGCCCGGGGAGCTGTTTTTT. Its translation is CSVDTGPGELFF.

The chain has TRBV28 and TRBJ1-1; 10 positions agree with TRBD1. This CDR3 region has 12 residues. The germline V gene encodes CDR1 MDHEN and CDR2 SYDVKM. J was trimmed by 11 bases and V by 4 bases; bases with no gene match: 4. The CDR3 DNA reads TGTGCCAGCAGTTCCCGGACAGGGGGGGCTTTCTTT. Translation gives CASSSRTGGAFF. The whole variable domain, remainder taken from reference TRBV28 and TRBJ1-1, is DVKVTQSSRYLVKRTGEKVFLECVQDMDHENMFWYRQDPGLGLRLIYFSYDVKMKEKGDIPEGYSVSREKKERFSLILESASTNQTSMYLCASSSRTGGAFFGQGTRLTVV.

V and J are TRBV18 and TRBJ2-2; 8 nucleotides match TRBD1. The V gene's germline CDR1 is KGHSH and CDR2 LQKENI. V lost 5 bases and J lost 6; bases outside the gene matches: 8. The CDR3 sequence is 15 residues long. DNA for the CDR3: TGTGCCAGCTCATCAGACAGGGGAGGTCCCGGGGAGCTGTTTTTT. Encoded protein: CASSSDRGGPGELFF.

The chain uses TRBV7-2 and TRBJ1-2; D not certain. Germline CDR1 reads SGHTA; CDR2 reads FQGNSA. The CDR3 sequence is 16 residues long. V was shortened by 6 bases and J by 1 base, with 18 bases between the two germline ends. The CDR3: CASSLTGATSNYGYTF. CDR3 sequence (DNA): TGTGCCAGCAGTTTAACTGGAGCCACCAGTAACTATGGCTACACCTTC.

The CDR3 sequence: CASSMDRGSQPQHF. The CDR3 DNA reads as TGTGCCAGTAGTATGGACAGGGGGAGTCAGCCCCAGCATTTT. The chain carries TRBV19 and TRBJ1-5, with TRBD1 matching over 10 bases. The CDR3 has 14 amino acids. The V gene end was trimmed by 3 bases and the J gene end by 6 bases; junction bases not matched to a gene: 2. CDR1 is LNHDA, CDR2 SQIVND, per germline (reference sequence).

A single count supports this clone. The J gene is TRBJ1-3, the V gene TRBV6-4, with D possibly matching TRBD1 (6 bases). Germline CDR1 MRHNA, CDR2 SNTAGT. V lost 10 bases and J 4 bases, leaving 11 bases between the germline ends. The CDR3 runs to 12 residues. CDR3 sequence: CAMQGRGNTIYF. The CDR3 DNA is TGTGCCATGCAGGGGCGAGGAAACACCATATATTTT.

The rearrangement joins TRBV19 to TRBJ2-7, with no clear D. Germline V gene data show CDR1 as LNHDA and CDR2 as SQIVND (reference sequence). V shed 5 bases and J shed 2 bases, with 16 bases lying between them. The CDR3 consists of 15 residues. DNA for the CDR3: TGTGCCAGTAGTGTAACAGTGACATTTACCTACGAGCAGTACTTC. Protein product: CASSVTVTFTYEQYF.

V and J are TRBV10-1 and TRBJ1-1; no reliable D call. The length of the CDR3 is 13 residues. Germline loops: CDR1 WNHNN, CDR2 SYGVQD (reference sequence). With 4 bases removed from V and 3 bases from J, the gap between germline ends came to 9 bases. The CDR3 nucleotides read TGCGCCAGCAGTGTCCAGCGTGACACTGAAGCTTTCTTT. Protein sequence: CASSVQRDTEAFF.

The chain links TRBV7-3 to TRBJ2-7, with TRBD2 identical over 7 bases. J gave up 6 bases and V 0 bases, and 8 bases lay outside the gene matches. The germline CDR1 and CDR2 sequences are SGHTA and FQGTGA. The length of the CDR3 is 15 residues. The CDR3 region has the DNA TGTGCCAGCAGCTTAACGGCGGGAGCTCCTCTCGAGCAGTACTTC. The encoded protein is CASSLTAGAPLEQYF.

The CDR3 loop is CASSYSLRSYNEQFF. CDR3 in DNA: TGTGCCAGCAGTTACTCGCTTCGGTCCTACAATGAGCAGTTCTTC. V and J are TRBV6-5 and TRBJ2-1, with D uncertain. Trimming took off 0 bases at V and 1 base at J, with 7 bases between the two ends. CDR3 size: 15 residues. Germline CDR1 MNHEY, CDR2 SVGAGI.